This TCR beta chain was found in a study of cytomegalovirus exposure and HLA in healthy donors. Study at large: The approximately 130 validation repertoires were reported in a later analysis to have been generated on the same platform as the roughly 720 first-cohort repertoires. Whole-study results and caveats: Many donors shared some public TCRs, even though most TCR sequences were rare. Among TCR beta chains, those listed as cytomegalovirus-associated numbered under 200.

Some clones are missing from TCRdb's copy, which holds only in-frame ones; the method was immunoSEQ multiplex PCR. Among approximately 70,000 clones listed, about 94% were seen once. About this clone: Antigen: not known.

Germline V lookup: CDR1 SEHNR, CDR2 FQNEAQ (reference sequence). CDR3 size: 16 residues. With V trimmed by 5 bases and J by 4 bases, 10 bases remained unmatched. The sequenced sample was PBMCs. The rearrangement links TRBV7-9 to TRBJ2-1; 8 nucleotides line up with TRBD2. This sequence was found in a woman aged 18-35 years in good health and CMV-seropositive. CDR3 DNA sequence: TGTGCCAGCAGCCTCATTGGAGCGGGGGTTTACAATGAGCAGTTCTTC. As protein: CASSLIGAGVYNEQFF.